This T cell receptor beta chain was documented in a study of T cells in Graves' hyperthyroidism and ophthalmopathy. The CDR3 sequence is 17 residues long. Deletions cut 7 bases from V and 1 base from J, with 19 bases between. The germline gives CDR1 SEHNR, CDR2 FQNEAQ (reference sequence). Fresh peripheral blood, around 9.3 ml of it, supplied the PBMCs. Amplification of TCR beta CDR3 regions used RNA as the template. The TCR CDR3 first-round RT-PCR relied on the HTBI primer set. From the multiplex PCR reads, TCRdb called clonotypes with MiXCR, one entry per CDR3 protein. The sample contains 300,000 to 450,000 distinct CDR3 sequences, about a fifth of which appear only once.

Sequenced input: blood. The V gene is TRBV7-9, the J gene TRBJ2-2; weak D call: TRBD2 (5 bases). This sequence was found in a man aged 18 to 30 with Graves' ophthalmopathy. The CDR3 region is CASNSPGLLQNTGELFF. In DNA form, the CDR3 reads TGTGCCAGCAACTCTCCAGGACTTTTACAGAACACCGGGGAGCTGTTTTTT.